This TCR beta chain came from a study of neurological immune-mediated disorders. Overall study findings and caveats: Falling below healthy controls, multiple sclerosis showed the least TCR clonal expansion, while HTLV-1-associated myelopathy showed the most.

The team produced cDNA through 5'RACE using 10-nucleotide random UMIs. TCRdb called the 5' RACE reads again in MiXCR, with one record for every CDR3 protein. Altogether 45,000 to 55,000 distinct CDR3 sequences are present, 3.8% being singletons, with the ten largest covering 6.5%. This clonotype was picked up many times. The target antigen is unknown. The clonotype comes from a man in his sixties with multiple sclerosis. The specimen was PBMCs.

CDR3 bases: TGTGCCAGCAGCTTCGCTGGGGGGCTTCAGCCCCAGCATTTT. It encodes CASSFAGGLQPQHF. The chain recombines TRBV5-5 with TRBJ1-5, with D perhaps TRBD1 (6 bases). CDR3 length: 14 residues. Germline CDR1 and CDR2: SGHKS and YYEKEE (reference sequence). The V and J ends lost 2 bases and 6 bases respectively, with 12 bases between them. The variable domain in full, completed from reference TRBV5-5 and TRBJ1-5, reads DAGVTQSPTHLIKTRGQQVTLRCSPISGHKSVSWYQQVLGQGPQFIFQYYEKEERGRGNFPDRFSARQFPNYSSELNVNALLLGDSALYLCASSFAGGLQPQHFGDGTRLSIL.